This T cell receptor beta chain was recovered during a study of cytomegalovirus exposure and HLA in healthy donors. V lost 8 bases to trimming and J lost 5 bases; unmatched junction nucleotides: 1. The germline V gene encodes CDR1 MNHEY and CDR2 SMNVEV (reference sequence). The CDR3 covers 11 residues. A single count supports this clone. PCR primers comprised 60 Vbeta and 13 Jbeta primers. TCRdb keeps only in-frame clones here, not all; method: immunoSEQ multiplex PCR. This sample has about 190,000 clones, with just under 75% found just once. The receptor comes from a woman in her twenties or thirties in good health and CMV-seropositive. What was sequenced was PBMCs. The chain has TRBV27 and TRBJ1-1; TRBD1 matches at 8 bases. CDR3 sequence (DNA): TGTGCCAGCGGGGACAGGACTGAAGCTTTCTTT. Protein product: CASGDRTEAFF.